The rows below give T cell receptor beta chains drawn from one sample of a study of shared clonotypes between healthy human individuals. Data came from immunoSEQ multiplex PCR; TCRdb stores just in-frame clones and leaves some out. The data show millions of clones, with more than 80% seen just once and around 0.14% held by the top ten. Material: naive CD4+ T cells sorted from blood. Receptors were obtained from a young man in good health. Each CDR3 is given with its conserved first and last residue. A D gene is named only where the DNA matches it firmly. Not every row has a clone size; where given, it reads once, few, many or a size class.

v_call,j_call,clone_size,d_call,cdr3_aa,cdr3_nt
TRBV14,TRBJ2-1,-,TRBD1,CASRPSTGNRGSYNEQFF,TGTGCCAGCAGACCTAGCACTGGGAACAGGGGATCGTACAATGAGCAGTTCTTC
TRBV2,TRBJ1-6,few,-,CASSVEEGNSPLHF,TGTGCCAGCAGTGTGGAAGAGGGGAATTCACCCCTCCACTTT
TRBV7-6,TRBJ2-3,-,-,CASSTRQGGSDTQYF,TGTGCCAGCAGCACCCGACAGGGAGGGTCAGATACGCAGTATTTT
TRBV4-2,TRBJ1-5,-,-,CASSQMWVYSNQPQHF,TGTGCCAGCAGCCAAATGTGGGTTTATAGCAATCAGCCCCAGCATTTT
TRBV6-1,TRBJ2-7,-,TRBD2,CASGGTSGSREQYF,TGTGCCAGCGGGGGGACTAGCGGGAGCAGGGAGCAGTACTTC
TRBV7-9,TRBJ2-5,-,TRBD2,CASSSGILAAQETQYF,TGTGCCAGCAGCTCCGGTATACTAGCGGCCCAAGAGACCCAGTACTTC
TRBV7-2,TRBJ1-1,-,-,CASSFSHMNTEAFF,TGTGCCAGCAGCTTCTCCCACATGAACACTGAAGCTTTCTTT
TRBV6-5,TRBJ1-2,-,-,CASSYFGVGYGYTF,TGTGCCAGCAGTTACTTCGGGGTAGGCTATGGCTACACCTTC
TRBV27,TRBJ2-7,-,-,CASSPGPGSEQYF,TGTGCCAGCAGTCCCGGTCCGGGGTCCGAGCAGTACTTC
TRBV28,TRBJ2-7,-,TRBD1,CASSLSQGAYEQYF,TGTGCCAGCAGCCTTTCGCAGGGGGCCTACGAGCAGTACTTC
TRBV11-2,TRBJ1-1,-,-,CASSLDKVGPEGEAFF,TGTGCCAGCAGCTTAGATAAGGTCGGACCCGAGGGTGAAGCTTTCTTT
TRBV6-6,TRBJ2-1,-,-,CASRRQNYNEQFF,TGTGCCAGCAGAAGACAGAATTACAATGAGCAGTTCTTC
TRBV11-2,TRBJ1-2,-,TRBD1,CASSPTGATNYGYTF,TGTGCCAGCAGCCCTACAGGGGCTACTAACTATGGCTACACCTTC
TRBV6-5,TRBJ1-1,few,-,CASKWTDSSAAFF,TGTGCCAGCAAATGGACGGACAGCTCTGCAGCTTTCTTT
TRBV2,TRBJ2-7,-,-,CASRTLTYEQYF,TGTGCCAGCAGAACTTTGACCTACGAGCAGTACTTC
TRBV7-9,TRBJ1-2,-,-,CASSSMTEGGYTF,TGTGCCAGCAGCTCCATGACAGAAGGCGGCTACACCTTC
TRBV9,TRBJ2-3,-,TRBD2,CASSLLAGGTDTQYF,TGTGCCAGCAGCCTCCTAGCGGGGGGCACAGATACGCAGTATTTT
TRBV5-1,TRBJ2-3,-,-,CASSLAGDTDTQYF,TGCGCCAGCAGCTTGGCCGGGGACACTGATACGCAGTATTTT
TRBV25-1,TRBJ2-7,-,TRBD2,CASGGRGGRSSYEQYF,TGTGCCAGCGGGGGCCGGGGGGGAAGGAGCTCCTACGAGCAGTACTTC
TRBV27,TRBJ1-6,-,-,CASSPYRSYNSPLHF,TGTGCCAGCAGTCCCTACCGCTCCTATAATTCACCCCTCCACTTT
TRBV7-8,TRBJ2-3,-,-,CASSFPRGDTQYF,TGTGCCAGCAGCTTCCCGCGGGGAGATACGCAGTATTTT
TRBV7-9,TRBJ1-4,-,TRBD1,CASSLAGTVNEKLFF,TGTGCCAGCAGCTTAGCTGGGACAGTGAATGAAAAACTGTTTTTT
TRBV5-1,TRBJ2-1,-,-,CASSPLQGSSYNEQFF,TGCGCCAGCAGCCCCCTACAAGGCAGCTCCTACAATGAGCAGTTCTTC
TRBV9,TRBJ2-1,-,TRBD2,CASSVEGTKGNEQFF,TGTGCCAGCAGCGTAGAGGGGACTAAGGGCAATGAGCAGTTCTTC
TRBV11-2,TRBJ1-3,-,-,CASSARFSSGNTIYF,TGTGCCAGCAGCGCCCGATTCAGCTCTGGAAACACCATATATTTT
TRBV10-3,TRBJ1-6,-,-,CAISVQGPGDNSPLHF,TGTGCCATCAGTGTCCAGGGCCCTGGAGATAATTCACCCCTCCACTTT
TRBV18,TRBJ1-3,-,-,CASSPPMGAGNTIYF,TGTGCCAGCTCACCACCGATGGGTGCTGGAAACACCATATATTTT
TRBV13,TRBJ2-7,-,-,CASSYDRRSYEQYF,TGTGCCAGCAGCTACGACAGAAGATCCTACGAGCAGTACTTC
TRBV27,TRBJ2-5,-,TRBD1,CASSLTGGTETQYF,TGTGCCAGCAGTTTGACAGGGGGCACAGAGACCCAGTACTTC
TRBV6-5,TRBJ1-1,-,TRBD1,CASRLTGQNTEAFF,TGTGCCAGCAGGTTGACAGGGCAGAACACTGAAGCTTTCTTT
TRBV6-5,TRBJ2-7,-,TRBD1,CASNWTGASYEQYF,TGTGCCAGCAACTGGACAGGAGCCTCCTACGAGCAGTACTTC
TRBV19,TRBJ2-2,-,TRBD2,CASPHLPGLAENTGELFF,TGTGCCAGCCCCCACCTCCCGGGACTAGCAGAAAACACCGGGGAGCTGTTTTTT